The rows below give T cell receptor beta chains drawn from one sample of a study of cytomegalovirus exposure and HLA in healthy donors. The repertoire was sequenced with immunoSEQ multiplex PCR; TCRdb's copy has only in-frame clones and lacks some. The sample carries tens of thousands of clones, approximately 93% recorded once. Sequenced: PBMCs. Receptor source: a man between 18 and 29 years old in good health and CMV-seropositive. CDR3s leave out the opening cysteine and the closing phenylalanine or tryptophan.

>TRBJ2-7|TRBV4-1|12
ASSPRTGSYEQY
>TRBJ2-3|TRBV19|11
ASSAGGANTQY
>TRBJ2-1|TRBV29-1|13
SVALGAGGPYEQF
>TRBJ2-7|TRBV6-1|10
ASLGQSYEQY
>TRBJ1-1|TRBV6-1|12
ASSEFIGGDEAF
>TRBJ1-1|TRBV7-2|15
ASSPRFGSRGGTEAF
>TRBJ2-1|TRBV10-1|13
ASSPSGGPYNEQF
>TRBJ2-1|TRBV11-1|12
ASSLSSRGYEQF
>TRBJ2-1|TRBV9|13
ASSVGGTGGGEQF
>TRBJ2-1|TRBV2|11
ASSGQGNNEQF
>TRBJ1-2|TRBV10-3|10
AITDSNYGYT
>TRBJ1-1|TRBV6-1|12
ASSEGGGGAEAF
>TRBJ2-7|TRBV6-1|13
ASSEERGQGYEQY
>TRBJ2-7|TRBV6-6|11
ASSGGETYEQY
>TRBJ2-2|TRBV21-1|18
ASSSRLSPRLAGNTGELF
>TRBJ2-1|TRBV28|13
ASSSPGLAERSGF
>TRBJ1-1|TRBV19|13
ASSMGDREIPEAF
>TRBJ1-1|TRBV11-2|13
ASTYLVSLNTEAF
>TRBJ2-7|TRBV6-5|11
ASSFDTSYEQY
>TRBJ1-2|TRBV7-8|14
ASSQRGAGFNYGYT
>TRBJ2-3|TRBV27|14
ASSPFGGRSTDTQY
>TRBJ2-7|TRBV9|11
ASSGGSGVEQY
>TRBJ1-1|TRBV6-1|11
ASSENRDTEAF
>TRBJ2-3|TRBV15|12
ATRSGTSTDTQY
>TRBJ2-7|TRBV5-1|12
ASSPATGSYEQY
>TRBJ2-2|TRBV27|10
ASSLLTGELF
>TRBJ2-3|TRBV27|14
ASRPRVRQGADTQY
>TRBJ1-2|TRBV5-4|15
ASSSRTGPTSNYGYT
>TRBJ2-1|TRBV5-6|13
ASSYDGQGAGEQF
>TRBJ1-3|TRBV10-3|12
AISRQGNLNTIY
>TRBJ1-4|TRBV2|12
ASSPWDRAEKLF
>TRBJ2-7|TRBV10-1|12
ASSGDSAISEQY
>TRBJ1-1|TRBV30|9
AWRGGGRAF
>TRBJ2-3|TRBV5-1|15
ASSFSQVGIWTDTQY
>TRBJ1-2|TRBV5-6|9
ASSFGGGYT
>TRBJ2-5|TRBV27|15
ASSLRTLAGEGETQY
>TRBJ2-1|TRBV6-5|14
ASSFIPGLVNNEQF
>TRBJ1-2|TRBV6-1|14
ASCGLTGSRRYGYT
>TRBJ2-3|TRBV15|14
ATSRGHGRDTDTQY
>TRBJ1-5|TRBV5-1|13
ARSGQGADNQPQH
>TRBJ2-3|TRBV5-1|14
ASSRPRGEGTDTQY
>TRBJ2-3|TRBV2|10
ASSGGADTQY
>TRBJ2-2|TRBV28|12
ASSQGAPGGELF
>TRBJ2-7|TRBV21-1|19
ASSKDVFGTSGGSRSYEQY
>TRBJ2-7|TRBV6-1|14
ASSDGGAGVSAEQY
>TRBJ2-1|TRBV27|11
ASSSPSGDEQF
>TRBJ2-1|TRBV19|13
ASSIVAGGSDEQF
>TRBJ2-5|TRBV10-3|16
AISESWTSGGSGETQY
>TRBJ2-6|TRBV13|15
ASRHTMTGPGANVLT
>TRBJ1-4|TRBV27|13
ASGLQIRGKEKLF
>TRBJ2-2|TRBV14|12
ASSQQVTDGELF
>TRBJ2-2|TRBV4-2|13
ASSPRVANTGELF
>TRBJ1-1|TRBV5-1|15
ASSPPRVGLWNTEAF
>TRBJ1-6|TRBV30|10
AWSVSGAALH
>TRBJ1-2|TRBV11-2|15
ASSSGVESHTNYGYT
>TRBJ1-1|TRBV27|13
ASSLSAEGYTEAF
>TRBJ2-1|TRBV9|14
ASSVGSGGAVHEQF